This T cell receptor beta chain was obtained from a study of response to subunit inactivated influenza vaccine (dated by TCRdb to the late 2010s). About the study as a whole: Deep quantitative profiling of the T cell receptor repertoire was used in the study to follow responses to a trivalent subunit inactivated influenza vaccine.

Notes on this clonotype: The antigen it recognizes is unknown. Base quality data are lacking; no much larger clone is found one base away.

CDR1 and CDR2 (MNHNS, SASEGT) derive from the germline V gene. From cysteine to phenylalanine, the CDR3 is 14 amino acids long. Only the CDR3 DNA is retained, 42 bases long and in frame from the first base. Between the V and J ends, shortened by 11 bases and 4 bases respectively, the junction contains 20 bases. What the research found in general, with its limitations: According to the authors, only a limited number of new T cells may be recruited by each seasonal influenza vaccination.

Library construction relied on RT-PCR. TCRdb shows the sequencer as Illumina HiSeq 2500. In-frame beta chains were kept once TCRdb had trimmed the public reads at Q25 with fastp and called clones with MiXCR. Every entry covers one CDR3 protein and lists the most common genes and DNA from its rows. The sample table shows 650,000 to 850,000 distinct CDR3 sequences, and about 15% are seen once. The top ten clonotypes cover around 6.5% of the sample. The sequence joins TRBV6-1 to TRBJ1-1; the D segment cannot be called with confidence. The sequencing used PBMCs from blood, collected less than 15 days before vaccination. This clonotype was obtained from a man aged 50 to 59 who received an inactivated influenza vaccine. Donor details come from another sample of the same person, matched by shared clones. The CDR3 protein: CASLRTLMGTEAFF. The DNA is TGTGCCTCCCTGAGGACTCTAATGGGCACTGAAGCTTTCTTT.